This T cell receptor (beta chain) was identified in a study of early T cells in non-severe SARS-CoV-2 infection. As for the study in general: Sequenced material consisted of bulk RNA (from unsorted whole blood), and chains were unpaired.

In the library, individual cDNA molecules carried attached unique molecular identifiers. TCRdb processed the 5' RACE reads anew with MiXCR; each CDR3 protein has one entry. The table shows tens of thousands of distinct CDR3 sequences, with around 4% occurring only once. Findings of the study overall: Anti-spike CD8 specificities were favored by VDJdb matching, whose results missed private and CD4 specificities.

This clonotype was seen ten or more times. No antigen is known for it. This CDR3 has 16 amino acids. Sequencing was carried out using whole blood. The TCR was taken from an adult who was a healthcare worker with PCR-confirmed SARS-CoV-2 infection or an uninfected control (not recorded which). The chain recombines TRBV12-2 with TRBJ2-2; the D call of TRBD2 is as the table states it, not checked on the DNA. TRBV12-2 is marked as a pseudogene. For the CDR3, the DNA is TGTGCAAGTCGCTTAATCTGCGCTAGGTTGGCCGGGGAGCTGTTTTTT. This codes for CASRLICARLAGELFF.